This T cell receptor (beta chain) was recovered during a study of vaccination effects on CD4 cells after COVID-19. To note about this clone: The antigen is unknown.

This CDR3 is built from 15 residues. The germline gives CDR1 SGHDT, CDR2 YYEEEE. V was pared by 0 bases and J by 4 bases, with 11 bases between. Libraries were prepared by immunoSEQ multiplex PCR; TCRdb keeps only in-frame clonotypes and omits some of them. This sample has 45,000 to 60,000 clones, with about three quarters found just once. Investigators separated out CD4+ T cells once around 11 days of culture had passed. Participants received two doses of either the BNT162b2 or mRNA-1273 vaccine. Material: CD4+ T cells from PBMCs cultured without peptide, obtained after COVID-19 vaccination. The receptor's source is a human donor who received a COVID-19 vaccine. The chain employs TRBV5-6 and TRBJ1-5; no clear D. The CDR3 here is CASSLGRGRNQPQHF. CDR3 DNA: TGTGCCAGCAGCTTGGGGCGCGGCAGGAATCAGCCCCAGCATTTT.